These 18 T cell receptor beta chains were all obtained from the same sample, sequenced in a study of blood T cell repertoires in COVID-19. Method: immunoSEQ multiplex PCR; TCRdb's copy keeps in-frame clones and lacks some. The table records more than 400,000 clones, roughly 88% of them present only once. Sequenced: peripheral blood. These receptors originate from a human donor in a cohort sampled during active COVID-19.

This clone appeared a single time. The rearrangement uses TRBV7-3 and TRBJ2-7, with TRBD2 matching 10 bases. Losses at the gene ends were 5 bases for V and 5 bases for J; bases not matched to a gene: 12. The CDR3 runs 16 residues. Germline V gene sequence: CDR1 SGHTA, CDR2 FQGTGA. CDR3 DNA sequence: TGTGCCAGCAGCCGCGGGGCTAGCGGGAGTATCCACGAGCAGTACTTC. Translation gives CASSRGASGSIHEQYF.

In its sample, this clone was seen once. The CDR3 is CASSIDGIGGNYGYTF. The CDR3 bases are TGTGCCAGTAGTATAGATGGAATCGGGGGAAACTATGGCTACACCTTC. V and J are TRBV19 and TRBJ1-2, with a possible D match to TRBD1 (5 bases). Germline V gives CDR1 LNHDA, CDR2 SQIVND (reference sequence). CDR3 length: 16 residues. Trimming removed 0 bases at V and 2 bases at J, with 13 bases between.

This chain links TRBV28 with TRBJ1-6; D not resolved. Germline V gene data show CDR1 as MDHEN and CDR2 as SYDVKM. The CDR3 extends over 12 amino acids. The V end was cut by 4 bases, the J end by 12 bases, with 10 bases between. CDR3 coding DNA: TGTGCCAGCAGTTGGGAGGGTCTACCCCTCCACTTT. This codes for CASSWEGLPLHF.

The DNA of the CDR3 is TGTGCCAGTAGTATTGAGGGACTCTCTGGGGCCAACGTCCTGACTTTC. Translated: CASSIEGLSGANVLTF. This sequence joins TRBV19 and TRBJ2-6; the D gene is possibly TRBD2 (6 bases). CDR1 is LNHDA, CDR2 SQIVND, per germline (reference sequence). The CDR3 has 16 amino acids. The V end lost 3 bases, the J end lost 0 bases, and 9 bases lay between the germline ends. The variable domain in full, completed from reference TRBV19 and TRBJ2-6, reads DGGITQSPKYLFRKEGQNVTLSCEQNLNHDAMYWYRQDPGQGLRLIYYSQIVNDFQKGDIAEGYSVSREKKESFPLTVTSAQKNPTAFYLCASSIEGLSGANVLTFGAGSRLTVL.

CDR3 residues: CATSDAHRGIAGELFF. In DNA, the CDR3 is TGTGCCACCAGTGATGCCCATAGGGGGATCGCCGGGGAGCTGTTTTTT. V gene TRBV24-1 combines with J gene TRBJ2-2; a weak D match, TRBD1 (6 bases). Per the germline V gene, CDR1 is KGHDR and CDR2 is SFDVKD. The CDR3 totals 16 residues. V dropped 3 bases and J dropped 6 bases, with 16 bases sitting between them.

The chain joins TRBV7-9 to TRBJ1-5; a possible D gene is TRBD1 (5 bases). Germline loops: CDR1 SEHNR, CDR2 FQNEAQ (reference sequence). V shed 3 bases and J shed 0 bases, with 6 bases lying between them. The CDR3 contains 14 residues. CDR3 sequence: CASSFRGSNQPQHF. The CDR3, as DNA: TGTGCCAGCAGCTTTAGGGGTAGCAATCAGCCCCAGCATTTT.

The chain combines TRBV27 with TRBJ1-1; perhaps TRBD1 as D (5 bases). The V end lost 2 bases, the J end lost 4 bases, and 8 bases lay between the germline ends. This CDR3 is 13 amino acids long. The V gene's germline CDR1 is MNHEY and CDR2 SMNVEV (reference sequence). Written as DNA, the CDR3 is TGTGCCAGCAGTTTAAAAGGGGCCACTGAAGCTTTCTTT. Translated: CASSLKGATEAFF.

With regard to this clone: The same CDR3 arises from other DNA sequences in this sample as well. The rearrangement uses TRBV28 and TRBJ1-4; TRBD1 aligns across 7 bases. The ends lost 5 bases at V and 1 base at J; junction bases unmatched: 1. Germline lookup yields CDR1 MDHEN and CDR2 SYDVKM. The CDR3 is 14 residues long. CDR3 sequence (DNA): TGTGCCAGCAGTCGACAGGGAACTAATGAAAAACTGTTTTTT. Its translation is CASSRQGTNEKLFF.

This clone was recorded once. The chain has TRBV3-1 (or the pseudogene TRBV3-2) and TRBJ2-4, with 9 bases that match TRBD1. Per the germline V gene, CDR1 is LGHDT and CDR2 is YNNKEL (reference sequence). CDR3 length equals 18 residues. J was trimmed by 9 bases and V by 6 bases; bases with no gene match: 21. The CDR3 region has the DNA TGTGCCAGCAGTCGGGACTTCGGGTTAACACAGGGGGCTGGCATTCAGTACTTC. Translated: CASSRDFGLTQGAGIQYF.

V usage is TRBV6-5 and J usage is TRBJ2-7; TRBD2 matches 10 bases. Germline CDR1 is MNHEY and CDR2 is SVGAGI. The CDR3 length is 14 residues. V shed 9 bases, J shed 0 bases, and the junction held 5 bases outside the gene matches. CDR3 loop: CASLRTSGSYEQYF. The DNA for the CDR3 is TGTGCCAGTCTCCGGACTAGCGGCTCCTACGAGCAGTACTTC.

The CDR3, as DNA: TGTGCCATCAGTGAGACCATGGGACTAGCCGGCGGGGAGCTGTTTTTT. This translates into CAISETMGLAGGELFF. This rearrangement joins TRBV10-3 to TRBJ2-2; 9 bases are a match to TRBD2. Germline CDR1 ENHRY, CDR2 SYGVKD. The junction had 8 bases not matched to a gene; V was cut back by 2 bases and J by 7 bases. The CDR3 has 16 amino acids.

The CDR3 DNA reads as TGCAGCGTTGAAACACCCGCGAACACCGGGGAGCTGTTTTTT. Translating it yields CSVETPANTGELFF. The chain carries TRBV29-1 and TRBJ2-2, with no clear D. The CDR3 is 14 amino acids. The V and J ends lost 2 bases and 0 bases respectively, with 7 bases between them. CDR1 SQVTM and CDR2 ANQGSEA come from the germline V gene.

V and J are TRBV5-4 and TRBJ2-5; 9 nucleotides line up with TRBD2. The CDR3 extends over 15 amino acids. CDR1 is SGHNT and CDR2 is YYREEE in the germline V gene (reference sequence). With 0 bases clipped from V and 5 bases from J, the junction kept 5 bases outside the gene matches. CDR3 in amino acids: CASSLVLAGLETQYF. CDR3 sequence (DNA): TGTGCCAGCAGCTTGGTTCTAGCGGGACTGGAGACCCAGTACTTC.

The chain couples TRBV5-1 to TRBJ2-1; 10 nucleotides match TRBD2. The CDR3 extends over 15 amino acids. Per the germline V gene, CDR1 is SGHRS and CDR2 is YFSETQ. Trimming took 2 bases from V and 5 from J; bases not matched to a gene: 4. CDR3: CASSFLAGGNNEQFF. DNA of the CDR3: TGCGCCAGCAGCTTCTTAGCGGGAGGTAACAATGAGCAGTTCTTC.

The DNA of the CDR3 is TGTGCCAGTAGTATAGAAGCACAGCCCTACAATGAGCAGTTCTTC. This gives the protein CASSIEAQPYNEQFF. The chain joins TRBV19 to TRBJ2-1; D call uncertain. Trimming took off 0 bases at V and 2 bases at J, with 8 bases between the two ends. CDR3 size: 15 residues. Germline lookup yields CDR1 LNHDA and CDR2 SQIVND (reference sequence).

A remark on this clone: At the DNA level, this CDR3 is encoded by other sequences in the same sample as well. The rearrangement links TRBV18 to TRBJ1-1, with D possibly matching TRBD1 (5 bases). With 2 bases removed from V and 5 bases from J, the gap between germline ends came to 9 bases. The CDR3 covers 13 residues. Germline values: CDR1 KGHSH, CDR2 LQKENI. The CDR3 loop reads CASSPGAGTEAFF. The DNA for the CDR3 is TGTGCCAGCTCACCAGGGGCGGGGACTGAAGCTTTCTTT.

J is TRBJ2-7 and V is TRBV3-1 (or the pseudogene TRBV3-2), with 14 bases lining up with TRBD2. This CDR3 region has 16 residues. CDR1 is LGHDT and CDR2 is YNNKEL in the germline V gene (reference sequence). With 4 bases clipped from V and 3 bases from J, the junction kept 5 bases outside the gene matches. This CDR3 is CASSPTSGRAYYEQYF. In nucleotides, the CDR3 is TGTGCCAGCAGCCCGACTAGCGGGAGGGCTTACTACGAGCAGTACTTC.

For the CDR3, the DNA is TGTGCCAGCAGCTTCTTCGAGGTTTGGGATAATTCACCCCTCCACTTT. The encoded protein is CASSFFEVWDNSPLHF. The J gene is TRBJ1-6, the V gene TRBV5-6; no clear D gene. The CDR3 spans 16 residues. Germline lookup yields CDR1 SGHDT and CDR2 YYEEEE. V gave up 2 bases and J gave up 5 bases, with 14 bases separating them.